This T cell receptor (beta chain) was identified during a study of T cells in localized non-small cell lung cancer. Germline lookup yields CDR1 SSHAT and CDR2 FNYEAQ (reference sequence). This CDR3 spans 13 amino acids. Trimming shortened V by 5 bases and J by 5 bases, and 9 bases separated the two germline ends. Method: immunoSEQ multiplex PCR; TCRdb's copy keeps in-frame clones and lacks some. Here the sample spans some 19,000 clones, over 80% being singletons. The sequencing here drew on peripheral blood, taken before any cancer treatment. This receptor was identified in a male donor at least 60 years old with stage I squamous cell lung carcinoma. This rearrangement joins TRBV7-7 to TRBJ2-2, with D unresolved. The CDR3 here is CASSADSTGELFF. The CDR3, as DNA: TGTGCCAGCAGCGCCGACTCGACCGGGGAGCTGTTTTTT.